These T cell receptor beta chains were read from a single sample in a study of T cell repertoires in cytomegalovirus infection. TCRdb reanalysed the reads using MiXCR and keeps one entry per CDR3 protein. The repertoire has 200,000 to 300,000 distinct CDR3 sequences, approximately 10% of them found once; the top ten carry roughly 15%. The sample taken for sequencing was PBMCs. All receptors come from a human donor in good health (CMV status not recorded). Some clones in this sample may be carry-over from other donors' samples. Each CDR3 is given with its conserved first and last residue. A D gene is named only where the DNA matches it firmly.

J gene | D gene | V gene | CDR3 protein
TRBJ1-2 | TRBD1 | TRBV7-9 | CASSPTTPGGYGYTF
TRBJ2-1 | TRBD2 | TRBV24-1 | CATSDFGGTTYNEQFF
TRBJ1-6 | - | TRBV5-1 | CASSLGVDSPLHF
TRBJ2-3 | TRBD1 | TRBV7-2 | CASSYGTGVDTQYF
TRBJ2-7 | - | TRBV28 | CAISPGTSLIEQYF
TRBJ2-3 | TRBD2 | TRBV7-2 | CASTRRVGGRGSDTQYF
TRBJ2-3 | - | TRBV7-2 | CASSLRGGADTQYF
TRBJ2-6 | - | TRBV7-2 | CASSLVGVQSSGANVLTF
TRBJ2-1 | - | TRBV28 | CASSLIPTLSDEQFF
TRBJ2-7 | - | TRBV29-1 | CSAGEGRLYEQYF
TRBJ2-5 | - | TRBV20-1 | CSARDRPAETQYF
TRBJ1-6 | TRBD1 | TRBV27 | CASSPEQGKSSYNSPLHF
TRBJ2-1 | TRBD2 | TRBV6-2/TRBV6-3 | CASSYPSGRFNEQFF
TRBJ2-1 | - | TRBV19 | CASSPSKGAYNEQFF
TRBJ2-3 | - | TRBV7-2 | CASSAVAVLTTDTQYF
TRBJ2-5 | - | TRBV7-9 | CASRPKLTEGYQETQYF
TRBJ1-1 | - | TRBV7-6 | CASSLRAGSTEAFF
TRBJ1-5 | - | TRBV30 | CAWSADIEQPQHF
TRBJ2-7 | TRBD2 | TRBV7-2 | CASSRGLAGQSYEQYF
TRBJ1-2 | TRBD1 | TRBV7-2 | CASSGGQGGVGYTF
TRBJ2-2 | - | TRBV5-3 | CARSRGQTLTDTGELFF
TRBJ1-1 | TRBD1 | TRBV5-1 | CASNADRGLYGTEAFF
TRBJ1-6 | - | TRBV27 | CASSSRQVHYNSPLHF
TRBJ1-1 | - | TRBV28 | CASSLSGRGKAFF
TRBJ2-1 | - | TRBV5-1 | CASSSAGGPGVEQFF
TRBJ2-3 | - | TRBV29-1 | CGSDTQYF
TRBJ2-7 | - | TRBV27 | CASSLLGRSSYEQYF
TRBJ2-5 | TRBD2 | TRBV20-1 | CSARDFAGVTSETQYF
TRBJ1-2 | TRBD1 | TRBV20-1 | CSARGGQSFNYGYTF
TRBJ1-5 | - | TRBV7-2 | CASSRSVDQPQHF
TRBJ1-1 | - | TRBV5-1 | CASSLEAGMGEAFF
TRBJ2-2 | - | TRBV5-1 | CASSLQQSPGELFF
TRBJ2-1 | - | TRBV27 | CASNYYRTGSYNEQFF
TRBJ2-5 | - | TRBV7-2 | CASSADRYQETQYF
TRBJ2-3 | TRBD2 | TRBV6-1 | CASRLGLAISTDTQYF
TRBJ1-1 | - | TRBV7-2 | CASSLTQGRYTEAFF
TRBJ2-1 | TRBD2 | TRBV11-3 | CASSQTRGLAGGPHNEQFF
TRBJ1-2 | - | TRBV7-2 | CASSKGGALYGYTF
TRBJ2-3 | TRBD1 | TRBV15 | CATSRGQGASDTQYF
TRBJ2-5 | - | TRBV7-2 | CASSKGGLRDQYF
TRBJ1-1 | - | TRBV10-3 | CAISLRQEGTEAFF
TRBJ2-7 | TRBD2 | TRBV7-2 | CASSYEIPGTSGSYEQYF
TRBJ1-1 | - | TRBV6-4 | CASSETSNTEAFF
TRBJ1-4 | - | TRBV19 | CASSSLRRVEKLFF
TRBJ1-6 | - | TRBV7-9 | CASSFFAGSYNSPLHF